These T cell receptor beta chains were read from a single sample in a study of T cells after yellow fever vaccination. TCRdb independently ran MiXCR on the 5' RACE reads; one entry per CDR3 protein. The data show 400,000 to 450,000 distinct CDR3 sequences, roughly a sixth seen once. The sequencing here drew on PBMCs, taken before the yellow fever booster vaccination. These receptors were taken from a man aged 18 to 29 who received the YFV17D yellow fever vaccine. CDR3s leave out the opening cysteine and the closing phenylalanine or tryptophan.

j_call,cdr3_length,v_call,cdr3_aa
TRBJ1-5,11,TRBV7-8,ASSLVKDQPQH
TRBJ1-6,11,TRBV5-1,ASLGAPGSPLH
TRBJ1-4,16,TRBV23-1,ASRPNGTGRTTNEKLF
TRBJ2-7,9,TRBV18,ASSPNYEQY
TRBJ2-3,13,TRBV7-9,ASSLGYGDTDTQY
TRBJ1-2,15,TRBV15,ATSRDLRSQGVYGYT
TRBJ1-1,12,TRBV5-1,ASSRGRLNTEAF
TRBJ2-7,12,TRBV7-6,ASSLQVTNYEQY
TRBJ1-2,10,TRBV6-2/TRBV6-3,ASSYQGGGYT
TRBJ2-3,14,TRBV6-2/TRBV6-3,ASSYSPGQYVDTQY
TRBJ2-5,11,TRBV11-2,ASSWRSQETQY
TRBJ2-3,16,TRBV4-3,ASSQDRSFPPSTDTQY
TRBJ2-5,12,TRBV20-1,SAGDSGGVETQY
TRBJ2-3,13,TRBV7-2,ASSPRQGRVNTQY
TRBJ1-2,13,TRBV20-1,SAKPRDRVVYGYT
TRBJ1-4,13,TRBV19,ASSSLVTTNEKLF
TRBJ1-4,16,TRBV4-3,ASSRSKGVLSTNEKLF
TRBJ1-5,13,TRBV9,ASSAGTGGTQPQH
TRBJ2-1,13,TRBV2,ASSGPAGRGNEQF
TRBJ2-1,12,TRBV6-6,ASSYSARSGEQF
TRBJ2-3,10,TRBV7-9,AAGGGTDTQY
TRBJ1-1,12,TRBV6-5,ASTETQAYTEAF
TRBJ2-3,13,TRBV20-1,SARQDRSPTDTQY
TRBJ1-1,11,TRBV12-3/TRBV12-4,ASRPEGYTEAF
TRBJ1-6,11,TRBV30,AWSEDFQSPLH
TRBJ2-3,13,TRBV6-1,ASSDQGVPGDTQY
TRBJ1-2,10,TRBV5-5,ASSIMNYGYT
TRBJ2-1,9,TRBV30,AWSTVGEQF
TRBJ2-4,14,TRBV5-1,ASSLAVRQGGNIQY
TRBJ2-5,12,TRBV5-1,ASSPGGSHQTQY
TRBJ2-5,12,TRBV7-7,ASSSQGIGETQY
TRBJ2-1,12,TRBV4-3,ASSQDAGWNEQF
TRBJ1-4,12,TRBV5-1,ASSLTQYNEKLF
TRBJ1-5,14,TRBV7-2,ASSLAMGRGNQPQH
TRBJ2-4,16,TRBV4-3,ASGPGLAGDLAKNIQY